This TCR beta chain was observed in a study of Ad26.COV2.S vaccination and SARS-CoV-2 variants. Across the study: Ad26.COV2.S arm of COV1001 included the donor.

A word on this clone: What it binds is not known.

Treatment given: 19 received Ad26.COV2.S at low or high dose, single or two shots; roughly five received placebo; per-sample allocation not given. Sampling happened 63 days after the first vaccine or placebo injection. Donation was by an adult aged 18-55 years who was in Boston. The V and J ends lost 2 bases and 3 bases, in that order; junction bases with no gene match: 16. CDR1 LGHNA and CDR2 YNFKEQ come from the germline V gene. The CDR3 consists of 20 residues. The method was immunoSEQ multiplex PCR; TCRdb's version includes in-frame clones alone and lacks a portion of them. The profile shows 400,000 to 450,000 clones, roughly 88% of them singletons. Study-wide points: Recipients of vaccine and of placebo showed similar breadth of their non-spike TCR repertoires. Participants in the vaccine arm had higher spike-specific TCR breadth; placebo recipients had lower.

The material was peripheral blood, obtained in a trial of Ad26.COV2.S vaccine versus placebo. This TCR came from a person aged 18 to 65 who received the Ad26.COV2.S COVID-19 vaccine or a placebo. This rearrangement joins TRBV4-2 to TRBJ2-3; 11 nucleotides align to TRBD2. CDR3 DNA sequence: TGTGCCAGCAGCCAAACCTCCTCTAGCGGGAGGTTGTCAGAGACAGATACGCAGTATTTT. This gives the protein CASSQTSSSGRLSETDTQYF.